This T cell receptor (beta chain) was identified during a study of cytomegalovirus exposure and HLA in healthy donors. Overall study context: Most donors, roughly 77% of a few hundred genotyped, fell in the Caucasian-associated ancestry cluster. The study's findings and limits: Donors belonging to an Asian-associated ancestry cluster reportedly showed fewer N-insertions in productive TCRs than the 666-donor mean, according to what a later analysis found. The authors enumerated around 150 TCR beta chains as linked to cytomegalovirus. When analyzed later, a missense DCLRE1C variant was found to be linked to TCR beta V- and J-gene trimming.

CDR1 is SNHLY, CDR2 FYNNEI, per germline. V was trimmed by 3 bases and J by 7 bases, leaving 9 bases between them. The CDR3 contains 13 residues. Use of 60 Vbeta and 13 Jbeta primers characterized the PCR. Data came from immunoSEQ multiplex PCR; TCRdb stores just in-frame clones and leaves some out. The sample lists 100,000 to 150,000 clones; 60% to 85% were seen once. A word on this clone: Its matching antigen is unknown.

This sequence joins TRBV2 and TRBJ2-2; D possibly corresponds to TRBD2 (6 bases). Sequencing was performed on PBMCs. The receptor comes from a woman aged 18 to 35 in good health and CMV-seronegative. The CDR3: CASSEGLLGELFF. The CDR3 nucleotides are TGTGCCAGCAGTGAGGGACTCCTCGGGGAGCTGTTTTTT.